Listed here is a single T cell receptor (beta chain). Its cognate antigen is unknown. TCRdb reprocessed the RT-PCR reads via MiXCR and lists one record per CDR3 protein. The top ten hold 8.8% of the sample, which has fewer than 3,000 distinct CDR3 sequences, roughly 78% seen once. The source of the sample is a study of yellow fever vaccine responses in identical twins. General study findings and limits: Twins reportedly showed a vaccine T cell response that seemed partly convergent and partly personalized.

Trimming stripped 1 base from V and 10 bases from J, with 10 bases between. Germline V CDR1 and CDR2: KGHDR, SFDVKD. The CDR3 spans 13 residues. Sample: T cells from blood (PBMCs), unsorted or a sorted subset (not recorded which), taken before or after yellow fever vaccination (not recorded which). The chain combines TRBV24-1 with TRBJ2-1; D possibly corresponds to TRBD2 (6 bases). The TCR originated in a female donor who received the yellow fever vaccine. The CDR3 nucleotides read TGTGCCACCAGTGATTTCGGGGGTGTAGAGCAGTTCTTC. This sequence encodes CATSDFGGVEQFF.